This T cell receptor beta chain was found in a study of long-term antiretroviral therapy in people with HIV. Whole-study findings and limits: When set beside controls, HIV repertoires had CDR3 length ranges that were narrower.

Per germline, CDR1 MDHEN and CDR2 SYDVKM. V was shortened by 3 bases and J by 3 bases, with 5 bases between the two germline ends. The CDR3 has 12 amino acids. The assay, immunoSEQ v3.0, was run at survey level. For every sample, sequencing targeted about 35,000-55,000 T-cell genomes. Here immunoSEQ multiplex PCR was the method, and the copy in TCRdb shows in-frame clones only, minus some. This sample carries under 50,000 clones, 86% of them seen once, and the ten largest clones take about 4%. In regard to this clone: No antigen is known for it.

The TCR sequence derives from a woman aged 18-35 years with HIV. The specimen was unsorted PBMCs, collected just before starting antiretroviral therapy. The V and J genes are TRBV28 and TRBJ1-2; D unresolved. The CDR3 sequence is CASSLIDYGYTF. The CDR3 DNA reads as TGTGCCAGCAGTTTGATTGACTATGGCTACACCTTC.